This note documents a single T cell receptor (beta chain) sequence. The antigen remains undetermined. The entry originates in a study of OX40 agonist ivuxolimab in advanced cancers. Study-level background: Ivuxolimab, an antibody acting as an agonist of OX40 (CD134), was used to treat patients. With a range of roughly 23 to 85, age averaged roughly 61 years, and around 83% were male. The diagnoses of dose-escalation patients were hepatocellular carcinoma, melanoma, renal cell or head and neck cancer. General study findings and limits: Certain nonresponders likewise exhibited a low normalized T-cell clonal expansion.

V gave up 4 bases and J gave up 0 bases; unmatched junction bases: 6. The CDR3 spans 15 residues. Germline-derived CDR1 and CDR2 are SGHDT and YYEEEE. Using immunoSEQ multiplex PCR, the repertoire was profiled, and TCRdb retains in-frame clones only, with some absent. This sample has tens of thousands of clones; over 75% occur once, and the top ten carry around 0.68%. The sequenced sample was CD4+ or CD8+ T cells sorted from blood, obtained in a trial of the OX40 agonist ivuxolimab. This TCR was sampled from an adult with an advanced solid tumor such as melanoma, head and neck, liver or kidney cancer. The J gene is TRBJ2-5, the V gene TRBV5-6; 7 positions agree with TRBD1. The CDR3 nucleotides are TGTGCCAGCAGCCGGACAGGACTGTACCAAGAGACCCAGTACTTC. Translation: CASSRTGLYQETQYF.